The 21 T cell receptor beta chains below all came from one sample that was sequenced in a study of CXCR3-negative and CXCR3-positive naive CD8 T cells. UMI-tagged TRB cDNA libraries were built via 5' RACE. From the 5' RACE reads, TCRdb lists one entry per CDR3 protein and no DNA. Here the sample table reports 150,000 to 160,000 distinct CDR3 sequences. Study-wide points: Against CXCR3-negative naive cells, CXCR3-positive naive cells showed more hydrophobic TRB CDR3s.

These TCRs' antigens remain unknown. Sample: naive CXCR3+ CD8+ T cells from blood. Subset defined: CD45RO-CCR7+CD27+CD95- naive CD8+ T cells expressing CXCR3 (TNR3+). These receptors all stem from a human donor in good health. Some clones in this sample may be carry-over from other donors' samples.

The chain is built from TRBV28 and TRBJ2-2; absent DNA, TCRdb's TRBD1 call cannot be checked. CDR3 size: 17 residues. Germline values: CDR1 MDHEN, CDR2 SYDVKM. CDR3 sequence reads: CASSSDRGQRITGELFF.

This chain links TRBV10-3 with TRBJ2-1; TCRdb indicates TRBD2, and absent DNA this call remains unverified. This CDR3 has 15 amino acids. CDR1 is ENHRY, CDR2 SYGVKD, per germline. CDR3 protein: CAISDGTSGNNEQFF.

J is TRBJ2-7 and V is TRBV20-1; TCRdb lists TRBD1, though no DNA is available to test this call. The V gene's germline CDR1 is DFQATT and CDR2 SNEGSKA (reference sequence). CDR3 length equals 17 residues. The CDR3 loop reads CSARVYSGTGVPYEQYF.

The CDR3 loop is CASSVGADLGGKLFF. The rearrangement links TRBV9 to TRBJ1-4; the D gene TCRdb calls, TRBD1, cannot be checked with no DNA. The CDR3 has 15 amino acids. Germline CDR1 and CDR2: SGDLS and YYNGEE.

The chain joins TRBV15 to TRBJ2-7; TCRdb's D gene call, TRBD1, goes unchecked for lack of DNA. CDR3 length: 15 residues. The germline gives CDR1 LNHNV, CDR2 YYDKDF (reference sequence). CDR3 in amino acids: CATSHSRGSSYEQYF. Filled out from reference TRBV15 and TRBJ2-7, the complete variable domain reads DAMVIQNPRYQVTQFGKPVTLSCSQTLNHNVMYWYQQKSSQAPKLLFHYYDKDFNNEADTPDNFQSRRPNTSFCFLDIRSPGLGDTAMYLCATSHSRGSSYEQYFGPGTRLTVT.

This chain joins TRBV4-3 and TRBJ1-1; TCRdb calls TRBD1, which cannot be checked without DNA. The CDR3 runs to 14 residues. Germline CDR1 reads LGHNA; CDR2 reads YSLEER. The CDR3 is CASSLTSGFTEAFF.

The rearrangement links TRBV29-1 to TRBJ2-1; TCRdb's D gene call, TRBD2, goes unchecked for lack of DNA. Germline assignment: CDR1 SQVTM and CDR2 ANQGSEA. This CDR3 is built from 17 residues. CDR3 loop: CSVASLAGAPTYNEQFF.

The chain has TRBV7-9 and TRBJ2-1; TCRdb selects TRBD2, and the lack of DNA leaves this call unchecked. CDR1 is SEHNR, CDR2 FQNEAQ, per germline (reference sequence). The CDR3 spans 15 residues. CDR3 region: CASNTNPHPQNEQFF.

The chain has TRBV4-1 and TRBJ2-3. The germline V gene has CDR1 MGHRA and CDR2 YSYEKL. The CDR3 runs 17 residues. The CDR3 here is CASSQDLYGVFTDTQYF.

This chain links TRBV11-2 with TRBJ1-2; TCRdb's assignment of TRBD1 cannot be checked, as there is no DNA. This CDR3 region has 15 residues. Per the germline V gene, CDR1 is SGHAT and CDR2 is FQNNGV. CDR3 sequence: CASSLNGAASYGYTF.

V is TRBV7-9 and J is TRBJ1-1. Germline V lookup: CDR1 SEHNR, CDR2 FQNEAQ (reference sequence). The length of the CDR3 is 14 residues. CDR3 amino acids: CASSLDSFNTEAFF.

The gene calls are TRBV5-1 and TRBJ2-2; TCRdb names TRBD1, which stays unverified in the absence of DNA. Germline CDR1 is SGHRS and CDR2 is YFSETQ. The CDR3 sequence is 15 residues long. The CDR3 sequence is CASSFGAGTPGELFF. The entire variable domain, with the rest obtained from reference TRBV5-1 and TRBJ2-2, is as follows: KAGVTQTPRYLIKTRGQQVTLSCSPISGHRSVSWYQQTPGQGLQFLFEYFSETQRNKGNFPGRFSGRQFSNSRSEMNVSTLELGDSALYLCASSFGAGTPGELFFGEGSRLTVL.

V usage is TRBV29-1 and J usage is TRBJ1-2. In germline, CDR1 is SQVTM, CDR2 ANQGSEA. The CDR3 is 12 residues long. CDR3 protein: CSVVGNLGGYTF.

The V and J genes are TRBV28 and TRBJ2-5. Germline assignment: CDR1 MDHEN and CDR2 SYDVKM. The CDR3 is made up of 14 amino acids. Here the CDR3 reads CASSFLTEQETQYF.

V usage is TRBV4-1 and J usage is TRBJ1-1. The CDR3 totals 15 residues. The germline gives CDR1 MGHRA, CDR2 YSYEKL. CDR3 residues: CASSQVHGERTEAFF.

CDR3 in amino acids: CASSPTWIAGTGIDEQFF. The rearrangement uses TRBV18 and TRBJ2-1; as DNA is missing, the TRBD1 call by TCRdb cannot be tested. Germline CDR1 KGHSH, CDR2 LQKENI. The CDR3 extends over 18 amino acids. Looking up the rest from reference TRBV18 and TRBJ2-1 gives the full variable domain: NAGVMQNPRHLVRRRGQEARLRCSPMKGHSHVYWYRQLPEEGLKFMVYLQKENIIDESGMPKERFSAEFPKEGPSILRIQQVVRGDSAAYFCASSPTWIAGTGIDEQFFGPGTRLTVL.

The chain employs TRBV5-4 and TRBJ2-2; TCRdb outputs TRBD2, but without DNA this stays unchecked. The CDR3 consists of 15 residues. The germline V gene encodes CDR1 SGHNT and CDR2 YYREEE (reference sequence). The CDR3 sequence: CASSFLGRDTGELFF.

The chain uses TRBV7-9 and TRBJ2-1. There are 14 residues in the CDR3. Per germline, CDR1 SEHNR and CDR2 FQNEAQ (reference sequence). CDR3 protein: CASSPDTGNNEQFF.

The chain couples TRBV2 to TRBJ1-4. There are 11 residues in the CDR3. Germline CDR1 and CDR2: SNHLY and FYNNEI. The CDR3 here is CASSAYEKLFF.

The chain employs TRBV7-9 and TRBJ2-7. This CDR3 contains 14 residues. Germline V lookup: CDR1 SEHNR, CDR2 FQNEAQ (reference sequence). The CDR3 region is CASSLQRISYEQYF.

V and J are TRBV5-1 and TRBJ2-7; TCRdb reports TRBD2, a call that lacks DNA to check it against. There are 16 residues in the CDR3. CDR1 is SGHRS and CDR2 is YFSETQ in the germline V gene. CDR3 loop: CASSLEASGRRNEQYF. Variable domain in full (rest from reference TRBV5-1 and TRBJ2-7): KAGVTQTPRYLIKTRGQQVTLSCSPISGHRSVSWYQQTPGQGLQFLFEYFSETQRNKGNFPGRFSGRQFSNSRSEMNVSTLELGDSALYLCASSLEASGRRNEQYFGPGTRLTVT.